This TCR beta chain is from a study of cytomegalovirus exposure and HLA in healthy donors. Study-level results: V segments that were indistinguishable, TRBV6-2 and TRBV6-3 among them, were omitted from analysis.

Note on this clone: As yet, its antigen is unknown.

Trimming took 5 bases from V and 2 from J, leaving 13 bases between them. The germline CDR1 and CDR2 sequences are SGHTA and FQGNSA. The CDR3 consists of 15 residues. Use of 60 Vbeta and 13 Jbeta primers characterized the PCR. Method: immunoSEQ multiplex PCR; TCRdb's copy keeps in-frame clones and lacks some. The sample holds about 160,000 clones, 80% seen once. What was sequenced was PBMCs. The chain couples TRBV7-2 to TRBJ2-4; D may be TRBD2 (6 bases). This receptor was obtained from a woman in her forties or fifties in good health and CMV-seronegative. CDR3 bases: TGTGCCAGCAGCATAATGGCGGGACCCAAAAACATTCAGTACTTC. It is translated as CASSIMAGPKNIQYF.